What follows are 27 T cell receptor beta chains derived from one specimen sequenced in a study of OX40 agonist ivuxolimab in advanced cancers. Libraries were prepared through the immunoSEQ multiplex PCR assay. The table comes from immuneACCESS by way of TCRdb, which keeps in-frame sequences with V and J called. Part of the clones is missing from these tables; in studies checked, under half for an unresolved V gene and the rest for unknown reasons. The table for this sample lists tens of thousands of clones; approximately 78% of them were counted only once. The ten largest account for roughly 5.1% of the sample. Sequenced material: CD4+ or CD8+ T cells sorted from blood, taken in a trial of the OX40 agonist ivuxolimab. These receptors were taken from an adult with an advanced solid tumor such as melanoma, head and neck, liver or kidney cancer.

The chain carries TRBV5-1 and TRBJ2-5; D is tentatively TRBD1 or TRBD2 (5 bases each). V was trimmed by 5 bases and J by 1 base, leaving 12 bases between them. The CDR3 loop spans 14 amino acids. In germline, CDR1 is SGHRS, CDR2 YFSETQ. CDR3 sequence reads: CASSRDASQETQYF. CDR3 sequence (DNA): TGCGCCAGCAGTCGGGACGCCTCCCAAGAGACCCAGTACTTC.

DNA of the CDR3: TGTGCCACCAGCAGTAGGGGAAAGGGCTTCCTGGACTACGAGCAGTACTTC. Its translation: CATSSRGKGFLDYEQYF. The V gene is TRBV15, the J gene TRBJ2-7, with D perhaps matching TRBD1 (5 bases). CDR1 and CDR2 (germline): LNHNV, YYDKDF (reference sequence). The CDR3 has 17 amino acids. V dropped 3 bases and J dropped 3 bases, with 21 bases sitting between them.

The genes are TRBV28 and TRBJ1-2; TRBD1 might be the D (5 bases). The CDR3 runs to 14 residues. Germline V gene lookup returns CDR1 MDHEN and CDR2 SYDVKM. The ends were cut back, 1 base at V and 1 base at J, with 7 bases in the middle. DNA for the CDR3: TGTGCCAGCAGTTTATACCAGGGTAACTATGGCTACACCTTC. It is translated as CASSLYQGNYGYTF.

The rearrangement links TRBV19 to TRBJ1-5; the match to TRBD1 covers 9 bases. CDR1 LNHDA and CDR2 SQIVND come from the germline V gene (reference sequence). Trimming took 7 bases from V and 5 from J; bases not matched to a gene: 12. This CDR3 contains 16 residues. Here the CDR3 DNA reads TGTGCCAGTATGCAAATTGGACAGGGGACGGATCAGCCCCAGCATTTT. Its protein is CASMQIGQGTDQPQHF. Full variable domain (remainder filled in from reference TRBV19 and TRBJ1-5): DGGITQSPKYLFRKEGQNVTLSCEQNLNHDAMYWYRQDPGQGLRLIYYSQIVNDFQKGDIAEGYSVSREKKESFPLTVTSAQKNPTAFYLCASMQIGQGTDQPQHFGDGTRLSIL.

The V and J genes are TRBV7-9 and TRBJ1-5; D perhaps matches TRBD1 (5 bases). Germline CDR1 SEHNR, CDR2 FQNEAQ (reference sequence). Trimming took off 4 bases at V and 8 bases at J, with 12 bases between the two ends. The CDR3 is 13 amino acids. The CDR3, as DNA: TGTGCCAGCAGCTCTTACCGGGACGAGCCCCAGCATTTT. Translated: CASSSYRDEPQHF.

V and J are TRBV6-6 and TRBJ2-4, with a possible D match to TRBD1 (6 bases). Germline V gene data show CDR1 as MNHNY and CDR2 as SVGAGI (reference sequence). V was clipped by 5 bases and J by 0 bases, with 14 bases between them. The CDR3 covers 16 residues. Written as DNA, the CDR3 is TGTGCCAGCAGTCCGGGACAATCTATAGCCAAAAACATTCAGTACTTC. Protein product: CASSPGQSIAKNIQYF.

CDR3 amino acids: CATRQGAGEGTDTQYF. In DNA, the CDR3 is TGCGCCACCAGACAGGGAGCGGGAGAGGGCACAGATACGCAGTATTTT. The chain links TRBV4-1 to TRBJ2-3; possibly TRBD2 for D (8 bases). Trimming removed 10 bases from V and 1 base from J, with 21 bases in between. The germline V gene encodes CDR1 MGHRA and CDR2 YSYEKL. CDR3 size: 16 residues.

The chain employs TRBV5-1 and TRBJ2-1; no firm D call. Germline V CDR1 and CDR2: SGHRS, YFSETQ. This CDR3 has 13 residues. Trimming cost V 3 bases and J 7 bases, with 11 bases left between them. The CDR3 loop reads CASSSLGGNEQFF. CDR3 nucleotides: TGCGCCAGCAGCTCCTTAGGCGGAAATGAGCAGTTCTTC.

In its sample, this clone was seen a few times. This chain connects TRBV11-2 to TRBJ1-5; 8 positions match TRBD1. Germline V gene sequence: CDR1 SGHAT, CDR2 FQNNGV. V trimming: 4 bases; J trimming: 2 bases; junction bases outside the gene matches: 4. This CDR3 is built from 15 residues. CDR3: CASSSTGAGNQPQHF. For the CDR3, the DNA is TGTGCCAGCAGCTCGACAGGGGCTGGCAATCAGCCCCAGCATTTT.

A few counts support this clone. The chain combines TRBV9 with TRBJ1-4; no clear D. CDR1 and CDR2 (germline): SGDLS, YYNGEE. Trimming removed 4 bases at V and 1 base at J, with 8 bases between. The CDR3 totals 14 residues. The CDR3 bases are TGTGCCAGCAGCCCTCAGAAAACTAATGAAAAACTGTTTTTT. Its translation is CASSPQKTNEKLFF.

V usage is TRBV19 and J usage is TRBJ1-2; 7 bases match TRBD1. The CDR3 loop spans 14 amino acids. V gave up 5 bases and J gave up 4 bases; unmatched junction bases: 7. CDR1 is LNHDA, CDR2 SQIVND, per germline (reference sequence). CDR3 DNA sequence: TGTGCCAGTAGTCTACAGGGGAATGGCTATGGCTACACCTTC. Translation: CASSLQGNGYGYTF.

J is TRBJ1-1 and V is TRBV5-1; no clear D. Deletions cut 3 bases from V and 1 base from J, with 13 bases between. CDR3 size: 15 residues. The germline gives CDR1 SGHRS, CDR2 YFSETQ. DNA for the CDR3: TGCGCCAGCAGCTACCGGACCCAAAGGAACACTGAAGCTTTCTTT. Its translation is CASSYRTQRNTEAFF.

This chain uses TRBV18 with TRBJ2-1, with 7 bases aligning to TRBD1. The J segment lost 7 bases and the V segment lost 3 bases, leaving 9 bases of the junction unmatched. This CDR3 comprises 15 residues. Germline CDR1 KGHSH, CDR2 LQKENI. CDR3 sequence: CASSPPNRGLNEQFF. The CDR3 nucleotides are TGTGCCAGCTCACCCCCAAACAGGGGCCTAAATGAGCAGTTCTTC.

The chain employs TRBV10-3 and TRBJ2-1; no firm D call. This CDR3 comprises 11 residues. The ends were cut back, 5 bases at V and 8 bases at J, with 7 bases in the middle. The V gene's germline CDR1 is ENHRY and CDR2 SYGVKD. CDR3 amino acids: CAISLNYEQFF. The CDR3 nucleotides read TGTGCCATCAGTCTTAACTATGAGCAGTTCTTC.

The chain joins TRBV7-7 to TRBJ2-2, with a tentative D call TRBD1 (5 bases). The germline CDR1 and CDR2 sequences are SSHAT and FNYEAQ (reference sequence). CDR3 size: 15 residues. V lost 1 base and J 7 bases, leaving 13 bases between the germline ends. The CDR3 loop reads CASSLDGRAGGELFF. The CDR3 nucleotides read TGTGCCAGCAGCTTAGATGGCAGGGCTGGCGGGGAGCTGTTTTTT.

The rearrangement links TRBV15 to TRBJ2-1, with 7 bases lining up with TRBD1. V was pared by 3 bases and J by 6 bases, with 5 bases of the junction left unmatched. The CDR3 extends over 14 amino acids. The germline V gene has CDR1 LNHNV and CDR2 YYDKDF (reference sequence). The CDR3 sequence: CATSSYRGVNEQFF. DNA of the CDR3: TGTGCCACCAGCAGTTACAGGGGAGTCAATGAGCAGTTCTTC.

The chain carries TRBV19 and TRBJ1-2, with D maybe TRBD1 (5 bases). Germline lookup yields CDR1 LNHDA and CDR2 SQIVND (reference sequence). This CDR3 is 13 amino acids long. V was pared by 4 bases and J by 4 bases, with 10 bases between. The CDR3 reads CASSSKGTYGYTF. In DNA, the CDR3 is TGTGCCAGTAGTAGTAAGGGGACCTATGGCTACACCTTC.

The chain employs TRBV27 and TRBJ2-1; D is perhaps TRBD2 (5 bases). This CDR3 contains 17 residues. With 0 bases removed from V and 5 bases from J, the gap between germline ends came to 17 bases. Germline CDR1 MNHEY, CDR2 SMNVEV (reference sequence). The CDR3 loop reads CASSLSLPRRRNNEQFF. The CDR3 nucleotides are TGTGCCAGCAGTTTATCGTTGCCACGGAGGAGGAACAATGAGCAGTTCTTC.

The gene calls are TRBV11-3 and TRBJ2-3; a weak D match, TRBD1 (5 bases). Germline CDR1 reads SGHNT; CDR2 reads YENEEA. Between the trimmed V and J ends, which lost 6 bases and 3 bases, there was a span of 19 bases. The CDR3 is 16 amino acids. DNA for the CDR3: TGTGCCAGCAGACTGGCCTCGGCCAGGGTGACAGATACGCAGTATTTT. It is translated as CASRLASARVTDTQYF. Drawing the rest from reference TRBV11-3 and TRBJ2-3, the complete variable domain is EAGVVQSPRYKIIEKKQPVAFWCNPISGHNTLYWYLQNLGQGPELLIRYENEEAVDDSQLPKDRFSAERLKGVDSTLKIQPAELGDSAVYLCASRLASARVTDTQYFGPGTRLTVL.

The rearrangement uses TRBV6-5 and TRBJ1-2; D gene unclear. The CDR3 has 15 residues. Germline values: CDR1 MNHEY, CDR2 SVGAGI. The V gene lost 0 bases and the J gene lost 5 bases, with 13 bases spanning the gap. The CDR3 bases are TGTGCCAGCAGTTACTCGCCAAAGCTTATTTATGGCTACACCTTC. Its translation is CASSYSPKLIYGYTF.

V and J are TRBV10-3 and TRBJ1-5; D call uncertain. The CDR3 extends over 15 amino acids. Trimming cost V 3 bases and J 4 bases, with 13 bases left between them. Germline CDR1 reads ENHRY; CDR2 reads SYGVKD. CDR3 in amino acids: CAISDGVTQNQPQHF. Written as DNA, the CDR3 is TGTGCCATCAGTGACGGGGTGACCCAGAATCAGCCCCAGCATTTT.

The rearrangement joins TRBV2 to TRBJ2-3; 8 bases line up with TRBD2. Germline trimming cut 7 bases from V and 2 bases from J; bases unmatched to any gene: 8. The CDR3 runs 15 residues. Germline CDR1 reads SNHLY; CDR2 reads FYNNEI. The CDR3 region is CASTGAGGYTDTQYF. The CDR3 coding sequence is TGTGCCAGCACTGGGGCGGGGGGCTACACAGATACGCAGTATTTT.

This clone was counted once. The CDR3 region has the DNA TGTGCCAGCTCACCCCTCTCTGGGGCCAACGTCCTGACTTTC. Protein: CASSPLSGANVLTF. J is TRBJ2-6 and V is TRBV18; unclear D gene. The V end was cut by 3 bases, the J end by 0 bases, with 3 bases between. Germline CDR1 reads KGHSH; CDR2 reads LQKENI. This CDR3 has 14 amino acids.

The chain links TRBV14 to TRBJ1-4; 9 nucleotides align to TRBD1. CDR1 and CDR2 (germline): SGHDN, FVKESK. The V segment lost 3 bases and the J segment 8 bases; nucleotides outside the gene matches: 10. The CDR3 is 16 residues long. CDR3 region: CASSQDRGSRQEKLFF. For the CDR3, the DNA is TGTGCCAGCAGCCAGGACAGGGGCTCGAGACAAGAAAAACTGTTTTTT.

This clone was detected a few times. The rearrangement links TRBV18 to TRBJ1-4, with 8 bases fitting TRBD1. The CDR3 runs to 15 residues. Germline CDR1 and CDR2: KGHSH and LQKENI. V shed 3 bases and J 8 bases; nucleotides not matched to a gene: 8. The CDR3 reads CASSPRQGKDEKLFF. The CDR3 DNA reads TGTGCCAGCTCACCGCGACAGGGGAAGGACGAAAAACTGTTTTTT.

The chain is built from TRBV19 and TRBJ2-1, with TRBD2 matching over 8 bases. V shed 7 bases, J shed 8 bases, and the junction held 7 bases outside the gene matches. The CDR3 runs to 13 residues. Looked up from germline, CDR1 is LNHDA and CDR2 is SQIVND (reference sequence). Here the CDR3 reads CASKKREKYEQFF. In nucleotides, the CDR3 is TGTGCCAGTAAGAAGCGGGAGAAATATGAGCAGTTCTTC. The complete variable domain, with remaining parts taken from reference TRBV19 and TRBJ2-1, reads DGGITQSPKYLFRKEGQNVTLSCEQNLNHDAMYWYRQDPGQGLRLIYYSQIVNDFQKGDIAEGYSVSREKKESFPLTVTSAQKNPTAFYLCASKKREKYEQFFGPGTRLTVL.

A single count supports this clone. The rearrangement uses TRBV27 and TRBJ2-5; no clear D gene. Between the trimmed V and J ends, which lost 7 bases and 5 bases, there was a span of 14 bases. Germline V lookup: CDR1 MNHEY, CDR2 SMNVEV (reference sequence). The CDR3 extends over 13 amino acids. The CDR3 sequence is CASTETRGETQYF. In DNA form, the CDR3 reads TGTGCCAGCACGGAGACCCGTGGGGAGACCCAGTACTTC.